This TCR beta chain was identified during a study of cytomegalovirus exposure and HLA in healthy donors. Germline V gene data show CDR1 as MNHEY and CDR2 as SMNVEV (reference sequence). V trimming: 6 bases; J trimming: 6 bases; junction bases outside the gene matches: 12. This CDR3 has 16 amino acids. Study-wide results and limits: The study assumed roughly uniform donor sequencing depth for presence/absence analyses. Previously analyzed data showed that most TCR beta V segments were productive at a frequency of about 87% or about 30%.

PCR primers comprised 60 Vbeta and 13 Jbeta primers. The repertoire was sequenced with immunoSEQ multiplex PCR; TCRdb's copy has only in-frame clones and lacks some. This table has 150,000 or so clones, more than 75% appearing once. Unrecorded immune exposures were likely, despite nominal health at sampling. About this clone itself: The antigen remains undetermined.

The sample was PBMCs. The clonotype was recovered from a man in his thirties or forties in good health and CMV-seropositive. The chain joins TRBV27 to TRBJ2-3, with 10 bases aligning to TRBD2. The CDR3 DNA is TGTGCCAGCAGCGACACAAAAGCGGGAGGGCCGGATACGCAGTATTTT. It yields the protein CASSDTKAGGPDTQYF.